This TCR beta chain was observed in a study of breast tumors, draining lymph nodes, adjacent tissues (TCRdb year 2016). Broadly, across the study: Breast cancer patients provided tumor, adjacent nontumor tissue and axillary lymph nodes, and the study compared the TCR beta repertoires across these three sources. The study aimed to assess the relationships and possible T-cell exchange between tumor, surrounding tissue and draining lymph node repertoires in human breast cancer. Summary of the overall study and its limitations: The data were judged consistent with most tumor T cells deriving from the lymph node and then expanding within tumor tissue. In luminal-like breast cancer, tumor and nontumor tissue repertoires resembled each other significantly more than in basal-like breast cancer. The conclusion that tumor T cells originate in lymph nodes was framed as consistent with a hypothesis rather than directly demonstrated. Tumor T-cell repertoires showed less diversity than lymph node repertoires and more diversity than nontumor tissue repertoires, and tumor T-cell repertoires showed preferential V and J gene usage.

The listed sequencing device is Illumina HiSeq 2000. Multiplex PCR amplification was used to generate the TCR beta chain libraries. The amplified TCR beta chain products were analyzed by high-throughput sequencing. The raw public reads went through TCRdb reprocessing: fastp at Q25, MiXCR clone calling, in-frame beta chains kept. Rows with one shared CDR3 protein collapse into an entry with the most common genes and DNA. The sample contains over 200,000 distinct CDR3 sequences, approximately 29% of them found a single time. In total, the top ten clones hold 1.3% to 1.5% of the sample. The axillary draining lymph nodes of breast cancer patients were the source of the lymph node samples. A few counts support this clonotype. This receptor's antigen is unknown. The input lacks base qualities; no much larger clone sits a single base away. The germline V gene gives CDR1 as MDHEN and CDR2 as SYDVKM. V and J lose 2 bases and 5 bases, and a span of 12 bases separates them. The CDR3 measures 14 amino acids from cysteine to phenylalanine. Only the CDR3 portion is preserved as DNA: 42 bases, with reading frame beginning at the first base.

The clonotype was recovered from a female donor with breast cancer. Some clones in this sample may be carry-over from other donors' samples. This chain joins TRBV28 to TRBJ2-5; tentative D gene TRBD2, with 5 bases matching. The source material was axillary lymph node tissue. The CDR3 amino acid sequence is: CASSLLLVFETQYF. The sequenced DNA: TGTGCCAGCAGTTTACTACTAGTTTTCGAGACCCAGTACTTC.